A selection of T cell receptor beta chains follows, all from one sample in a study of monozygotic twins with cystic fibrosis. The method was immunoSEQ multiplex PCR; TCRdb's version includes in-frame clones alone and lacks a portion of them. In the table there are about 36,000 clones, 84% of which are singletons. Specimen: blood. These receptors all stem from a girl aged 2 to 10 with cystic fibrosis. CDR3s include the opening cysteine and the closing phenylalanine or tryptophan. The D gene is left open where the match is weak. Where a row states a size, it is once, few, many or the class of an expanded clone; other rows omit it.

TRBJ1-1,NA,TRBV30,NA,TGTGCCTGGAGTGTACCGGGAAGGACTGAAGCTTTCTTT,CAWSVPGRTEAFF
TRBJ2-2,NA,TRBV4-1,TRBD1,TGCGCCAGCAGCCAATTCGGACAGGGATTAACCGGGGAGCTGTTTTTT,CASSQFGQGLTGELFF
TRBJ1-6,few,TRBV5-1,TRBD1,TGCGCCAGCAGCTTTTTGGGACAGGGGAATTCACCCCTCCACTTT,CASSFLGQGNSPLHF
TRBJ1-1,once,TRBV11-2,NA,TGTGCCAGCAGCTTAGCCGCGGGGGACACTGAAGCTTTCTTT,CASSLAAGDTEAFF
TRBJ1-5,NA,TRBV6-1,NA,TGTGCCAGCAGTCGACGTTGGGGGGATCAGCCCCAGCATTTT,CASSRRWGDQPQHF
TRBJ1-2,NA,TRBV20-1,NA,TGCAGTGGCCGGGACACTTATGGCTACACCTTC,CSGRDTYGYTF
TRBJ2-7,once,TRBV11-2,NA,TGTGCCAGCAGCCCCCGACCCCGGGACATCTCCTACGAGCAGTACTTC,CASSPRPRDISYEQYF
TRBJ1-6,NA,TRBV5-6,NA,TGTGCCAGCAGCTTGAAAGGATCACCCCTCCACTTT,CASSLKGSPLHF
TRBJ1-6,NA,TRBV6-5,NA,TGTGCCAGCAGTTACTCCCCTAAGGGAGGGGATTCACCCCTCCACTTT,CASSYSPKGGDSPLHF
TRBJ1-1,NA,TRBV9,TRBD1,TGTGCCAGCAGCGCCGGCCAGGGGGTGAACACTGAAGCTTTCTTT,CASSAGQGVNTEAFF
TRBJ1-2,NA,TRBV5-1,TRBD1,TGCGCCAGCAGCTTGGGTCAGGGGGCTTTTGGCTACACCTTC,CASSLGQGAFGYTF
TRBJ1-1,NA,TRBV5-1,NA,TGCGCCAGCAGCCGGACAGTAATGAACACTGAAGCTTTCTTT,CASSRTVMNTEAFF
TRBJ2-5,few,TRBV2,NA,TGTGCCAGCAAGGTCCAAGAGACCCAGTACTTC,CASKVQETQYF
TRBJ1-4,NA,TRBV2,NA,TGTGCCAGCGTCAAATTCAAAGTAGCAACTAATGAAAAACTGTTTTTT,CASVKFKVATNEKLFF
TRBJ1-2,few,TRBV6-1,TRBD1,TGTGCCAGCAGTAAAACCGGGACAGTCAACTATGGCTACACCTTC,CASSKTGTVNYGYTF
TRBJ1-4,NA,TRBV4-2,TRBD1,TGTGCCAGCAGCCAAGTTGACCCAGGGGGGGAAAAACTGTTTTTT,CASSQVDPGGEKLFF
TRBJ2-5,NA,TRBV4-2,TRBD2,TGTGCCAGCAGCCAGGGACTAGCGGGGGGGCCTGAGACCCAGTACTTC,CASSQGLAGGPETQYF
TRBJ2-7,NA,TRBV7-2,NA,TGTGCCAGCAGCCCAATACCCCGTAGTCACCACGAGCAGTACTTC,CASSPIPRSHHEQYF
TRBJ1-6,NA,TRBV19,NA,TGTGCCAGTAGTATAGGGGGGGTATCGAGCTCACCCCTCCACTTT,CASSIGGVSSSPLHF
TRBJ2-1,NA,TRBV7-2,TRBD1,TGTGCCAGCAGCTTTGGACAGGGGGTAATCGATGAGCAGTTCTTC,CASSFGQGVIDEQFF
TRBJ2-2,NA,TRBV4-2,NA,TGTGCCAGCAGCCAAGGCACTACAGGAGAGAGCACCGGGGAGCTGTTTTTT,CASSQGTTGESTGELFF
TRBJ2-7,NA,TRBV7-9,TRBD2,TGTGCCAGCAGCTTAGTCGGGACTAGCGGGGGGTACGAGCAGTACTTC,CASSLVGTSGGYEQYF
TRBJ1-2,NA,TRBV5-1,NA,TGCGCCAGCAGCTACGGGACCGGGCTGCGCTATGGCTACACCTTC,CASSYGTGLRYGYTF
TRBJ2-7,once,TRBV5-1,NA,TGCGCCAGCAGCTTGGTCTCGGGTCTCCTTGGCTCCTACGAGCAGTACTTC,CASSLVSGLLGSYEQYF
TRBJ2-7,NA,TRBV6-5,NA,TGTGCCAGCAGTTACTCGGGACTGAAATACGAGCAGTACTTC,CASSYSGLKYEQYF
TRBJ1-1,NA,TRBV11-2,NA,TGTGCCAGCAGCTTCGACGTCACTGAAGCTTTCTTT,CASSFDVTEAFF
TRBJ2-7,NA,TRBV5-1,NA,TGCGCCAGCAGCTTGGTTTACCCGGAGCAGTACTTC,CASSLVYPEQYF
TRBJ1-6,NA,TRBV4-2,NA,TGTGCCAGCAGCCAAGACCAGAGACATTCTGGCTCCTATAATTCACCCCTCCACTTT,CASSQDQRHSGSYNSPLHF
TRBJ1-1,few,TRBV6-5,TRBD1,TGTGCCAGCAGGGACAGGGGGAACACTGAAGCTTTCTTT,CASRDRGNTEAFF
TRBJ1-5,NA,TRBV5-5,NA,TGTGCCAGCAGCTTGAGTAGCAATCAGCCCCAGCATTTT,CASSLSSNQPQHF
TRBJ2-1,NA,TRBV5-4,TRBD2,TGTGCCAGCAGCTCCCCTGGGGTAGCGGGGGGGCAAAATGAGCAGTTCTTC,CASSSPGVAGGQNEQFF
TRBJ2-5,once,TRBV7-6,NA,TGTGCCAGCAGCTTAGGCCCTTACAAGGGCGGAGACCAAGAGACCCAGTACTTC,CASSLGPYKGGDQETQYF
TRBJ1-2,NA,TRBV5-4,NA,TGTGCCAGCAGCCCCCTGGGGTGGAGGGACCTCGCCTACACCTTC,CASSPLGWRDLAYTF
TRBJ1-4,NA,TRBV2,TRBD1,TGTGCCAGCAGTGCGACAGGGACCGTTGAAAAACTGTTTTTT,CASSATGTVEKLFF
TRBJ2-7,NA,TRBV5-8,NA,TGTGCCAGCAGCTTGGTCCCAGGGGATTCCTACGAGCAGTACTTC,CASSLVPGDSYEQYF
TRBJ1-1,NA,TRBV7-8,TRBD1,TGTGCCGCCGGGACAGGGTATAAATTATTCTTGAACACTGAAGCTTTCTTT,CAAGTGYKLFLNTEAFF
TRBJ2-7,NA,TRBV7-8,NA,TGTGCCAGCAGCCAGAGGTATAGCTTCGTGGGGGACGAGCAGTACTTC,CASSQRYSFVGDEQYF
TRBJ2-1,NA,TRBV10-3,NA,TGTGCCATCAGTGTCGGGAAGGGGATAAATGAGCAGTTCTTC,CAISVGKGINEQFF
TRBJ1-5,NA,TRBV10-3,NA,TGTGCCATCAGTGAGTCCAATCAGCCCCAGCATTTT,CAISESNQPQHF
TRBJ2-5,NA,TRBV6-1,NA,TGTGCCAGCCTCCGAGAGACCCAGTACTTC,CASLRETQYF
TRBJ1-2,NA,TRBV6-5,TRBD1,TGTGCCAGCAGTTTGGAGGGACAGTTAAACTATGGCTACACCTTC,CASSLEGQLNYGYTF
TRBJ2-7,NA,TRBV5-1,TRBD2,TGCGCCAGCAGCGGATTTGGCGGGACTAGCACCTACGAGCAGTACTTC,CASSGFGGTSTYEQYF
TRBJ2-7,NA,TRBV5-4,TRBD2,TGTGCCAGCGGTCGCGGGGGGGCGTTCGAGCAGTACTTC,CASGRGGAFEQYF
TRBJ1-1,NA,TRBV7-2,NA,TGTGCCAGCAGCCCCTTGGGCGGGGGCACTGAAGCTTTCTTT,CASSPLGGGTEAFF
TRBJ2-5,NA,TRBV2,TRBD2,TGTGCCAGCAGTGAACCCCTAGCGGGTAAAGAGACCCAGTACTTC,CASSEPLAGKETQYF
TRBJ2-7,NA,TRBV5-1,NA,TGCGCCAGCAGCCCAACACCCGGGACACCATCCTACGAGCAGTACTTC,CASSPTPGTPSYEQYF
TRBJ2-7,few,TRBV2,TRBD1,TGTGCCAGCAGCGGACAGGGGAGAAGGACCTACGAGCAGTACTTC,CASSGQGRRTYEQYF